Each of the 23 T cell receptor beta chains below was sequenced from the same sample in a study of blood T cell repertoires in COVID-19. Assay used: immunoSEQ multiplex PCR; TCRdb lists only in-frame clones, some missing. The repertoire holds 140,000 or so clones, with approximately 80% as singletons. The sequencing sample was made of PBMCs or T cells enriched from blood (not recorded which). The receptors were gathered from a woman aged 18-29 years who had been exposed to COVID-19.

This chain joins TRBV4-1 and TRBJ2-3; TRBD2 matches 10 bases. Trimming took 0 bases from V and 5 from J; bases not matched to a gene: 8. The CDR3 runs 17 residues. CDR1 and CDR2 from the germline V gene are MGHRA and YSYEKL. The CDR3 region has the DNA TGCGCCAGCAGCCAAGAGAAGGTAGCGGGAGGTAGAGATACGCAGTATTTT. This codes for CASSQEKVAGGRDTQYF.

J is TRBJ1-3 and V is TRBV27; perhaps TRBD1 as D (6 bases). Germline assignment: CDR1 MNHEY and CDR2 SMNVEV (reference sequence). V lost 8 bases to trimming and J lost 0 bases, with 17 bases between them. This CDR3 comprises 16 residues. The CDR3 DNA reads TGTGCCAGCGCAAGAGGGGGTACTAGCTCTGGAAACACCATATATTTT. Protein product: CASARGGTSSGNTIYF.

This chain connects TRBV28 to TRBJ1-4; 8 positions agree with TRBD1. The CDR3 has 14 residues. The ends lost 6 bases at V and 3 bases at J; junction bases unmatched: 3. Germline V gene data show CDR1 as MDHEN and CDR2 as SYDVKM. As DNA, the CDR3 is TGTGCCAGCAGACCGACAGGGGCTAATGAAAAACTGTTTTTT. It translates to CASRPTGANEKLFF.

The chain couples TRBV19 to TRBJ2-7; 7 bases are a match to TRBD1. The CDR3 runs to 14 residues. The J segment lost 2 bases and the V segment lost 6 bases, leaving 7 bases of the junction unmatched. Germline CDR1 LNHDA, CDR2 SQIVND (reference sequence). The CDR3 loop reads CASRRTGVPYEQYF. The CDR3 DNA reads TGTGCCAGTAGGAGGACAGGAGTTCCCTACGAGCAGTACTTC.

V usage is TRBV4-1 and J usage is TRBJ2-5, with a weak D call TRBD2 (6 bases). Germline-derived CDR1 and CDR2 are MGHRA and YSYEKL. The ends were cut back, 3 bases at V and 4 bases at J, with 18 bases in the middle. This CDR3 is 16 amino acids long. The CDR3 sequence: CASSQDLLASGETQYF. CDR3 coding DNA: TGCGCCAGCAGCCAGGACCTACTAGCATCCGGAGAGACCCAGTACTTC.

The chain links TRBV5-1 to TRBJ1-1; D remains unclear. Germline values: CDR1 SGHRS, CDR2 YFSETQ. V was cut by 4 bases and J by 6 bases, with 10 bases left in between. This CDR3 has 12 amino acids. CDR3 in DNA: TGCGCCAGCAGCGACTCCGGGGCTGAAGCTTTCTTT. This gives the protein CASSDSGAEAFF.

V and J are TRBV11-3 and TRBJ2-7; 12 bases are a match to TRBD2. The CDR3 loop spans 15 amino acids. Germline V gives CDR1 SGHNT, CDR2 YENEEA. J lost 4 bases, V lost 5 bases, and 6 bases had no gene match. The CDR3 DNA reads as TGTGCCAGCAGCCCGACTAGCGGGAGCTTTTACGAGCAGTACTTC. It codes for CASSPTSGSFYEQYF.

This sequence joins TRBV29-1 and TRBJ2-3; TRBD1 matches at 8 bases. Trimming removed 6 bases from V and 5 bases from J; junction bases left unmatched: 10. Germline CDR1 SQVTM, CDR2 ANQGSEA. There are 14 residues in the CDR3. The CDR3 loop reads CSVVDRGQGDTQYF. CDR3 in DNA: TGCAGCGTGGTCGACAGGGGTCAGGGAGATACGCAGTATTTT.

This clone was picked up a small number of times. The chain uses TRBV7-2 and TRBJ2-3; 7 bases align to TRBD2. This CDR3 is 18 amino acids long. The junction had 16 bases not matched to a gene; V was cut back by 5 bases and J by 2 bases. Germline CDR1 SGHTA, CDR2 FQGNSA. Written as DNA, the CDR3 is TGTGCCAGCAGCCAATACTACTGGACTAGTCGCAACACAGATACGCAGTATTTT. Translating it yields CASSQYYWTSRNTDTQYF.

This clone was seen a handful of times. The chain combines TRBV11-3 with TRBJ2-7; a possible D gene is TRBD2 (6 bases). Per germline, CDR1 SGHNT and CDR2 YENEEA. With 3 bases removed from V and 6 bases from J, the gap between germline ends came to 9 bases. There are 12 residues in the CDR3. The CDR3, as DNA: TGTGCCAGCAGCTTTAACGGGGGCGAGCAGTACTTC. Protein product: CASSFNGGEQYF.

CDR3 coding DNA: TGTGCCAGCAGCCGACTAGCGGGAGTTGGTACAGATACGCAGTATTTT. Residues: CASSRLAGVGTDTQYF. This chain links TRBV7-6 with TRBJ2-3; 12 positions agree with TRBD2. V shed 5 bases and J 3 bases; nucleotides not matched to a gene: 6. The CDR3 consists of 16 residues. CDR1 and CDR2 (germline): SGHVS, FNYEAQ.

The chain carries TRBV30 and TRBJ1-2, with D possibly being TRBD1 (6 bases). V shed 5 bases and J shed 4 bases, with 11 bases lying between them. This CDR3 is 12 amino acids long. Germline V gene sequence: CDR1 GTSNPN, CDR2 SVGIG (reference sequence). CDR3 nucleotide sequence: TGTGCCTGGCAGGACAGTGGCTATGGCTACACCTTC. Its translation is CAWQDSGYGYTF. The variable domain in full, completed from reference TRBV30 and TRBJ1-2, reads SQTIHQWPATLVQPVGSPLSLECTVEGTSNPNLYWYRQAAGRGLQLLFYSVGIGQISSEVPQNLSASRPQDRQFILSSKKLLLSDSGFYLCAWQDSGYGYTFGSGTRLTVV.

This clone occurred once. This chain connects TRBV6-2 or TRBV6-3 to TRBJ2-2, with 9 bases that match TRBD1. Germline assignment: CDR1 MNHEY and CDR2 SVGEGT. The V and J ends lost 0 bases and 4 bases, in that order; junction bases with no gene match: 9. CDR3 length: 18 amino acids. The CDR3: CASSYSTGQGRITGELFF. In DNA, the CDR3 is TGTGCCAGCAGTTACTCGACTGGACAGGGGCGTATCACCGGGGAGCTGTTTTTT.

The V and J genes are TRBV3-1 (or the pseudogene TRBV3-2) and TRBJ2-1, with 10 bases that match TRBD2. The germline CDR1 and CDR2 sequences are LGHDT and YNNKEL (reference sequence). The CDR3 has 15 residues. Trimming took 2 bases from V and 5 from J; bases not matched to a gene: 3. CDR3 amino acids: CASSQLAGVDNEQFF. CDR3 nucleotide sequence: TGTGCCAGCAGCCAACTAGCGGGAGTAGACAATGAGCAGTTCTTC.

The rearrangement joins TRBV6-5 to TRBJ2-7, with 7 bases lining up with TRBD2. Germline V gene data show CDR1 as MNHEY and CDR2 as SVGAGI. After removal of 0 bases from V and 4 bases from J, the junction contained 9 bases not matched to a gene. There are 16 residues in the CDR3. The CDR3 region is CASSYSLGLYSYEQYF. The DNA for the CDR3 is TGTGCCAGCAGTTACTCCTTGGGACTATACTCATACGAGCAGTACTTC.

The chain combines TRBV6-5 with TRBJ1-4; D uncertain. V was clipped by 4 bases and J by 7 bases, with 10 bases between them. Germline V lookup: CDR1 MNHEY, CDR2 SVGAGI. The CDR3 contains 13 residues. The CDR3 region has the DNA TGTGCCAGCAGTTCGTGGACTGGTGAAAAACTGTTTTTT. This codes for CASSSWTGEKLFF.

The CDR3 DNA reads as TGTGCCAGCAGCTCCTGGGCGGGAACGACCGGGGAGCTGTTTTTT. It yields the protein CASSSWAGTTGELFF. V and J are TRBV11-1 and TRBJ2-2; weak D call: TRBD2 (6 bases). The germline V gene has CDR1 SGHAT and CDR2 FQDESV (reference sequence). Deletions cut 4 bases from V and 5 bases from J, with 14 bases between. The CDR3 is 15 residues long. The full variable domain, rest sourced from reference TRBV11-1 and TRBJ2-2, is EAEVAQSPRYKITEKSQAVAFWCDPISGHATLYWYRQILGQGPELLVQFQDESVVDDSQLPKDRFSAERLKGVDSTLKIQPAELGDSAMYLCASSSWAGTTGELFFGEGSRLTVL.

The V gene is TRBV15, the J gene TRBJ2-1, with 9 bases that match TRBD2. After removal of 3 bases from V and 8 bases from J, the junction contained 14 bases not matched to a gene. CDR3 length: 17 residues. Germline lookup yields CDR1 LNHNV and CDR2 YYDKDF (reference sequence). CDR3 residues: CATSRGLAGGPGDEQFF. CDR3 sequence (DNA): TGTGCCACCAGCAGGGGACTGGCGGGAGGGCCGGGCGATGAGCAGTTCTTC.

The CDR3: CASSSGLDQETQYF. The CDR3 bases are TGTGCCAGCAGTTCTGGACTAGACCAAGAGACCCAGTACTTC. V is TRBV28 and J is TRBJ2-5; TRBD2 aligns across 7 bases. There are 14 residues in the CDR3. V gave up 4 bases and J gave up 0 bases; unmatched junction bases: 2. The germline V gene encodes CDR1 MDHEN and CDR2 SYDVKM.

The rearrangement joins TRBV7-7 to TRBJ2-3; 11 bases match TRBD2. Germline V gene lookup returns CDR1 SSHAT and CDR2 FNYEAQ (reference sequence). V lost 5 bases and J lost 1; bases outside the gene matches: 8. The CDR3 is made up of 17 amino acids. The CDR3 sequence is CASSPISGLAGTDTQYF. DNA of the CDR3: TGTGCCAGCAGCCCCATCTCGGGACTAGCGGGCACAGATACGCAGTATTTT.

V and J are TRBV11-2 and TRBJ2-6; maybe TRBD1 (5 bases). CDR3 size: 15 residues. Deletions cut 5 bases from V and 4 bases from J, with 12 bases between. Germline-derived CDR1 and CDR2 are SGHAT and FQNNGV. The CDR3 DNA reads TGTGCCAGCAGCCCAGGGTTGGCGGGGGCCAACGTCCTGACTTTC. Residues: CASSPGLAGANVLTF.

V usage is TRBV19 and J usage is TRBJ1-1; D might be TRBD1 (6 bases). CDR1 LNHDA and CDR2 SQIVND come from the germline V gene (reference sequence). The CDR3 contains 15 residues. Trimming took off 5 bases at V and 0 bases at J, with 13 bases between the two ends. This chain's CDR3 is CASSSHRAMNTEAFF. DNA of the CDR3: TGTGCCAGTAGTTCACACAGGGCCATGAACACTGAAGCTTTCTTT.

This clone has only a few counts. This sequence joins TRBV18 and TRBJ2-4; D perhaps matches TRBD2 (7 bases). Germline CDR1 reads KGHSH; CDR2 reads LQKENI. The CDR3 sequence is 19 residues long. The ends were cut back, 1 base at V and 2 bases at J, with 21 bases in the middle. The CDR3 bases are TGTGCCAGCTCACCACTCGGATTACAGGGAGGGCTGACCAAAAACATTCAGTACTTC. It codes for CASSPLGLQGGLTKNIQYF.